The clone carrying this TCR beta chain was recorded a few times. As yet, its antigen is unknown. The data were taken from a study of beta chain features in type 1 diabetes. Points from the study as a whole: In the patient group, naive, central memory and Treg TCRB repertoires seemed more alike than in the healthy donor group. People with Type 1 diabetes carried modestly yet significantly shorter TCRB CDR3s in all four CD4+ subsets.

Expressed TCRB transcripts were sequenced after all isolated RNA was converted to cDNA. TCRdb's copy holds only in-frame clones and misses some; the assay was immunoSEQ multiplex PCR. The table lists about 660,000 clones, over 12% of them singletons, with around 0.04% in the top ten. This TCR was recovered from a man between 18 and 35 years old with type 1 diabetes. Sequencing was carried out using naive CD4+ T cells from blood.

CDR3 coding DNA: TGCGCCAGCAGCCAACTCGTTATCGGTCATAGCACAGATACGCAGTATTTT. Protein sequence: CASSQLVIGHSTDTQYF. The chain employs TRBV4-3 and TRBJ2-3; D gene unclear. Trimming took off 2 bases at V and 0 bases at J, with 15 bases between the two ends. The CDR3 length is 17 residues. In germline, CDR1 is LGHNA, CDR2 YSLEER.